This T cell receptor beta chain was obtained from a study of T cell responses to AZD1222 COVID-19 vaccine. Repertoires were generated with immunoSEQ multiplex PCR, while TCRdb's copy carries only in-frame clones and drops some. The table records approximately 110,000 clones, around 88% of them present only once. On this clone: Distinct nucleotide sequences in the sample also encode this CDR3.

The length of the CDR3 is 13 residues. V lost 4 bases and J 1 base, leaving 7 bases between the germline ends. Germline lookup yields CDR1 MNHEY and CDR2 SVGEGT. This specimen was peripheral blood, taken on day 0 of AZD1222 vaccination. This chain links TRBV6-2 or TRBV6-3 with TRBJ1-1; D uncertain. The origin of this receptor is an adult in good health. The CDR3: CASSFWENTEAFF. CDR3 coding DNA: TGTGCCAGCAGTTTCTGGGAGAACACTGAAGCTTTCTTT.